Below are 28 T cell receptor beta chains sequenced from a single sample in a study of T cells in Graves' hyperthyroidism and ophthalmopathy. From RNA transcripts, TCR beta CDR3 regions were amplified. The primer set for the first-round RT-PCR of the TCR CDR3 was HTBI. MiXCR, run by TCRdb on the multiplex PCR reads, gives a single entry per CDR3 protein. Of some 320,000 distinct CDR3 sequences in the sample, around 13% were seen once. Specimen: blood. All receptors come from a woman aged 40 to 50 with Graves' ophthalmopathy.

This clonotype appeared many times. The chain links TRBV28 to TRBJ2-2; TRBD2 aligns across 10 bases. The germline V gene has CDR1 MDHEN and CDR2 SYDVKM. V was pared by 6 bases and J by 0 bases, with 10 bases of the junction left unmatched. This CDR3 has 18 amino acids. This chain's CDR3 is CASRPLGLAVANTGELFF. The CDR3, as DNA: TGTGCCAGCAGACCCTTAGGACTAGCGGTTGCGAACACCGGGGAGCTGTTTTTT.

DNA for the CDR3: TGCGCCAGCAGGCAAACTAGCGGGGACACCGGGGAGCTGTTTTTT. This codes for CASRQTSGDTGELFF. The V call is TRBV5-1, the J call TRBJ2-2, with 10 bases lining up with TRBD2. J lost 3 bases, V lost 5 bases, and 4 bases had no gene match. The CDR3 totals 15 residues. The germline gives CDR1 SGHRS, CDR2 YFSETQ.

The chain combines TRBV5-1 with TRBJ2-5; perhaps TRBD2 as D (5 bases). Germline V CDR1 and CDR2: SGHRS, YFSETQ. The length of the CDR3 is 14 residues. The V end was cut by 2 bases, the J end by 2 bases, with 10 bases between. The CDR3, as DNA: TGCGCCAGCAGCTTATGGACGGGGCAAGAGACCCAGTACTTC. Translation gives CASSLWTGQETQYF.

The CDR3 protein is CATSDRLQGARNTDTQYF. The CDR3 bases are TGTGCCACCAGTGACCGATTACAGGGTGCCCGTAACACAGATACGCAGTATTTT. The gene calls are TRBV24-1 and TRBJ2-3; a possible D gene is TRBD1 (6 bases). Germline V lookup: CDR1 KGHDR, CDR2 SFDVKD. This CDR3 comprises 18 residues. Trimming shortened V by 4 bases and J by 2 bases, and 21 bases separated the two germline ends.

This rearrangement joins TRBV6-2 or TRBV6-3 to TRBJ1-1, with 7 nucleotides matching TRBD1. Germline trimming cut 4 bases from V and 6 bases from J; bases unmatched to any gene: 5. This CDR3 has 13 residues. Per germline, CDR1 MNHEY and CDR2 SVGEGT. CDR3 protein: CASSSTRGAEAFF. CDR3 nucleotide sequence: TGTGCCAGCAGTTCAACCAGGGGGGCTGAAGCTTTCTTT.

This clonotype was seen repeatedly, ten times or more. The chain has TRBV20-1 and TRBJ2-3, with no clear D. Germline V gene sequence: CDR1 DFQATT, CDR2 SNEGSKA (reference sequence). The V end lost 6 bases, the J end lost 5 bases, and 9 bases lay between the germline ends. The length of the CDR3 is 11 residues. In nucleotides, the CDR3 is TGCAGTGCGACCTCTCTAGATACGCAGTATTTT. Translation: CSATSLDTQYF.

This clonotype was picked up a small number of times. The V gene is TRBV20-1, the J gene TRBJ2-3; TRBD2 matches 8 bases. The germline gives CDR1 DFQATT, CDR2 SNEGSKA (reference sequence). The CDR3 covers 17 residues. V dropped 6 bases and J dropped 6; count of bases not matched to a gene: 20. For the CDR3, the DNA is TGCAGTGCGAAAGCGATGTCCCGCGGGAGGCAGATGGATACGCAGTATTTT. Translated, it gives CSAKAMSRGRQMDTQYF.

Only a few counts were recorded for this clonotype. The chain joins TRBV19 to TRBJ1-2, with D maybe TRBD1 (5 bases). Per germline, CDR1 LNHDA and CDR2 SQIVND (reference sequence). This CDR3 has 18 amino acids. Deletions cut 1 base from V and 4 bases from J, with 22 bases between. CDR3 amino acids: CASSIVRLSDRGSYGYTF. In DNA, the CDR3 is TGTGCCAGTAGTATAGTTCGATTGTCGGACCGGGGGAGCTATGGCTACACCTTC.

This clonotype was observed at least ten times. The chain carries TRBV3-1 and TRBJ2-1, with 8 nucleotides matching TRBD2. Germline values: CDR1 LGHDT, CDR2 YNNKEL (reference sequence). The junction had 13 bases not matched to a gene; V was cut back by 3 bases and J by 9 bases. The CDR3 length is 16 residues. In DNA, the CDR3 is TGTGCCAGCAGCCAGGCCGGGACTAGAGGGTGGGTTGAGCAGTTCTTC. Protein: CASSQAGTRGWVEQFF.

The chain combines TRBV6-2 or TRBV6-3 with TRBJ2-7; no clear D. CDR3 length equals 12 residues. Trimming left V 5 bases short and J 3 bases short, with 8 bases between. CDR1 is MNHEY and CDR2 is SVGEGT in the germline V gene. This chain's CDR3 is CASSPLLYEQYF. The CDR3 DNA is TGTGCCAGCAGTCCACTTCTCTACGAGCAGTACTTC.

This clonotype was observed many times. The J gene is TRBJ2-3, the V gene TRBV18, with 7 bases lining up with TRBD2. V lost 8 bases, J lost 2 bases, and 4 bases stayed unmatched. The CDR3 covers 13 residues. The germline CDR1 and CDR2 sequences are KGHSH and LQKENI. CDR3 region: CASTSGDTDTQYF. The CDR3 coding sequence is TGTGCCAGCACCAGCGGGGACACAGATACGCAGTATTTT.

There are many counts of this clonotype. The CDR3 reads CASSEIRVHGELFF. The CDR3 region has the DNA TGTGCCAGCAGCGAAATCAGGGTTCACGGGGAGCTGTTTTTT. The chain has TRBV7-2 and TRBJ2-2, with a possible D match to TRBD1 (5 bases). V lost 5 bases to trimming and J lost 7 bases, with 14 bases between them. In germline, CDR1 is SGHTA, CDR2 FQGNSA. The length of the CDR3 is 14 residues. Based on the CDR3 plus reference TRBV7-2 and TRBJ2-2, the full variable domain is GAGVSQSPSNKVTEKGKDVELRCDPISGHTALYWYRQSLGQGLEFLIYFQGNSAPDKSGLPSDRFSAERTGGSVSTLTIQRTQQEDSAVYLCASSEIRVHGELFFGEGSRLTVL.

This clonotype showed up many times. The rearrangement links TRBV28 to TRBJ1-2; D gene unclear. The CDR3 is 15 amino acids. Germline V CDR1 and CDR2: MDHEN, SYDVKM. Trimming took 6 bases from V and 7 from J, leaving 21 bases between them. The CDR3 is CASSAPRNDLGGYTF. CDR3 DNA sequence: TGTGCCAGCAGCGCCCCGCGAAATGACTTGGGTGGCTACACCTTC.

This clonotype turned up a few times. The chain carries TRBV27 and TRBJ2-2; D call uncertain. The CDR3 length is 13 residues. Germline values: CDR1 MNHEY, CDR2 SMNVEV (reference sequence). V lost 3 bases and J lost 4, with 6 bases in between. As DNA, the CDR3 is TGTGCCAGCAGTTTTCAAGCCACCGGGGAGCTGTTTTTT. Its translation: CASSFQATGELFF.

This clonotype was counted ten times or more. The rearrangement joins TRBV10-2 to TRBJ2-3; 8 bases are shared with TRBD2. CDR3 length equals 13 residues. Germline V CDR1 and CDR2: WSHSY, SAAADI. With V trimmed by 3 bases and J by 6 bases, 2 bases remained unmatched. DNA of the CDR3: TGCGCCAGCAGTGAACTAGCGGCGGATACGCAGTATTTT. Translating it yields CASSELAADTQYF.

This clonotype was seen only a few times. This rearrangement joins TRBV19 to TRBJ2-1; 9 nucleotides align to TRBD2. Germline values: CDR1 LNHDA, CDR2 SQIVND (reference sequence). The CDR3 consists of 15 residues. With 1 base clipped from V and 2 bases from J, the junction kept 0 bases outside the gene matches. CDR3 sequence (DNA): TGTGCCAGTAGTATAGCTAGCGGGGCCTACAATGAGCAGTTCTTC. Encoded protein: CASSIASGAYNEQFF.

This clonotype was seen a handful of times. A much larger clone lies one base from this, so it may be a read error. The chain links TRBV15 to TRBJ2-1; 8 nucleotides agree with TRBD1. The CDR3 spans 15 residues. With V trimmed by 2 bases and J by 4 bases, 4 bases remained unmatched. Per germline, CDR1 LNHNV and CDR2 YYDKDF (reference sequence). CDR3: CATSRSGQAYNEQFF. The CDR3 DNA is TGTGCCACCAGCAGATCGGGACAGGCATACAATGAGCAGTTCTTC.

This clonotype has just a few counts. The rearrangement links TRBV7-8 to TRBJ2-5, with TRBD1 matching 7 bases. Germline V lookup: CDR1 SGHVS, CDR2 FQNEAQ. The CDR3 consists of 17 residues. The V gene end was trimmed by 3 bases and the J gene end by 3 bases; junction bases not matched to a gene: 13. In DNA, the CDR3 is TGTGCCAGCAGCTTCCTAAAATCTCCGGGACAGAAAGAGACCCAGTACTTC. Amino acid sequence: CASSFLKSPGQKETQYF.

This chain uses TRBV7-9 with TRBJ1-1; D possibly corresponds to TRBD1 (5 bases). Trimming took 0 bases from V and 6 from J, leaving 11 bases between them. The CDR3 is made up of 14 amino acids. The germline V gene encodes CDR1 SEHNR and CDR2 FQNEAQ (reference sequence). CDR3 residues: CASSLAPQGPEAFF. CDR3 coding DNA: TGTGCCAGCAGCTTAGCTCCCCAGGGACCTGAAGCTTTCTTT.

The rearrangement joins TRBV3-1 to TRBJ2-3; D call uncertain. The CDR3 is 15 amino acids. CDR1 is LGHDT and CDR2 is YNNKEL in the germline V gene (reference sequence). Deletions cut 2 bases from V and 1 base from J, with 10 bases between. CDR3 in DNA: TGTGCCAGCAGCCAATTTGACTCAGGCACAGATACGCAGTATTTT. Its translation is CASSQFDSGTDTQYF.

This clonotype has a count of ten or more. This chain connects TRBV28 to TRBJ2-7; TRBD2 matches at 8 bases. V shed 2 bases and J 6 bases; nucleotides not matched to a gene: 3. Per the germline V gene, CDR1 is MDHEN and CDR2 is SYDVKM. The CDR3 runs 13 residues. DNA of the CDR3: TGTGCCAGCAGTTTACGGGGGGGGTCCGAGCAGTACTTC. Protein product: CASSLRGGSEQYF.

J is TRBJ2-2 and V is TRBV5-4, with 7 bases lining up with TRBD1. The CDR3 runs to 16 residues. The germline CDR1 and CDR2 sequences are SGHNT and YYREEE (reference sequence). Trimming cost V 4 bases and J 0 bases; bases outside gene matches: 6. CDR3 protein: CASSAGTAANTGELFF. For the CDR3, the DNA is TGTGCCAGCAGCGCCGGGACAGCGGCGAACACCGGGGAGCTGTTTTTT.

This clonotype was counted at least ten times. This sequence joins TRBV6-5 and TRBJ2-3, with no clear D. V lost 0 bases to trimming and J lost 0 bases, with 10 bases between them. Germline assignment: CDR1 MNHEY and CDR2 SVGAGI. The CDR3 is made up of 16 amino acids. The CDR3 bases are TGTGCCAGCAGTTACTCGAAGGTCCGTAGCACAGATACGCAGTATTTT. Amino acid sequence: CASSYSKVRSTDTQYF.

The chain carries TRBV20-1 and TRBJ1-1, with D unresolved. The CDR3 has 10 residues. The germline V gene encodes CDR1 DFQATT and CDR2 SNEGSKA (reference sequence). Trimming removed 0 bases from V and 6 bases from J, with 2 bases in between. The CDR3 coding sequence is TGCAGTGCTAGAGAGTCTGAAGCTTTCTTT. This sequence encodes CSARESEAFF.

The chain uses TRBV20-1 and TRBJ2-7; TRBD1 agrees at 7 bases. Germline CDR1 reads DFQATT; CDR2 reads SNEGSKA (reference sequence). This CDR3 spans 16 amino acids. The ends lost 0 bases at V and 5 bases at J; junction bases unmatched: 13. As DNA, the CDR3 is TGCAGTGCTAGAGAAGCAAATCCCAGGGGGAGCCACGAGCAGTACTTC. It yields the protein CSAREANPRGSHEQYF.

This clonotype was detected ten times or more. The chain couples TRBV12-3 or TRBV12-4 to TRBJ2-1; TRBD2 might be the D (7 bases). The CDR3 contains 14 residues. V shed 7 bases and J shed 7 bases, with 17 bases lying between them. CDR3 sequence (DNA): TGTGCCAGCAACTTAAGGGGGGGGCAAAATGAGCAGTTCTTC. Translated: CASNLRGGQNEQFF.

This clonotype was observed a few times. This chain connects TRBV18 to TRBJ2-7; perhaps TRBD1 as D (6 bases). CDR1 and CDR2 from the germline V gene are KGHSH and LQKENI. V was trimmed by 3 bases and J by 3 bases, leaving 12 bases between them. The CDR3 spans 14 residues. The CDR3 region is CASSPLRTDYEQYF. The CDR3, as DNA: TGTGCCAGCTCACCCCTCAGGACAGACTACGAGCAGTACTTC.

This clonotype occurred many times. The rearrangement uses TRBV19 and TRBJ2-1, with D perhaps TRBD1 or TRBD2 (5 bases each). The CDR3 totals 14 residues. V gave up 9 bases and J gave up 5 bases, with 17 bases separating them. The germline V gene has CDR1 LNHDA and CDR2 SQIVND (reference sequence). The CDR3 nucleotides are TGTGCCAGCCGTACCCGGGACGGAGACAATGAGCAGTTCTTC. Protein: CASRTRDGDNEQFF.